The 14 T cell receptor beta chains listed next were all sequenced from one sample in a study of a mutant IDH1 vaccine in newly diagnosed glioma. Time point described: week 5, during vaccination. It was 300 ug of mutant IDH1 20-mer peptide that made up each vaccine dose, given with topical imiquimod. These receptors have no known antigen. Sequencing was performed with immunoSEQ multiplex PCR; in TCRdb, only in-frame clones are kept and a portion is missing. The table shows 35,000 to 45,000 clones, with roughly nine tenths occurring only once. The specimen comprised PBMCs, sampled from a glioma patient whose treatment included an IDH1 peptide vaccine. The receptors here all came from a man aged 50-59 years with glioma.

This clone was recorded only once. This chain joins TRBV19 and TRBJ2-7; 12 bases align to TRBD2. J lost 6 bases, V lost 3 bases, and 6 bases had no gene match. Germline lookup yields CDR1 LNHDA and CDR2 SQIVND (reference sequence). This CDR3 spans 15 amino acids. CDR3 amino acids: CASSMTRTSGVEQYF. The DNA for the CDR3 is TGTGCCAGTAGTATGACCCGGACTAGCGGGGTCGAGCAGTACTTC.

CDR3 coding DNA: TGTGCCAGCAGCTTGGGCCCTCCACAGGGTGGCGAGCAGTACTTC. This codes for CASSLGPPQGGEQYF. V is TRBV5-6 and J is TRBJ2-7, with D maybe TRBD1 (6 bases). The CDR3 length is 15 residues. Trimming left V 0 bases short and J 6 bases short, with 16 bases between. Germline CDR1 SGHDT, CDR2 YYEEEE.

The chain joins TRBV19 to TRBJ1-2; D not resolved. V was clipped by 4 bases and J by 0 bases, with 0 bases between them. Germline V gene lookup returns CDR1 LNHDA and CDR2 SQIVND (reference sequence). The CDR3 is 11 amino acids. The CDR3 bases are TGTGCCAGTAGTACTAACTATGGCTACACCTTC. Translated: CASSTNYGYTF. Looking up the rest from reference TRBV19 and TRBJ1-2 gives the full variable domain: DGGITQSPKYLFRKEGQNVTLSCEQNLNHDAMYWYRQDPGQGLRLIYYSQIVNDFQKGDIAEGYSVSREKKESFPLTVTSAQKNPTAFYLCASSTNYGYTFGSGTRLTVV.

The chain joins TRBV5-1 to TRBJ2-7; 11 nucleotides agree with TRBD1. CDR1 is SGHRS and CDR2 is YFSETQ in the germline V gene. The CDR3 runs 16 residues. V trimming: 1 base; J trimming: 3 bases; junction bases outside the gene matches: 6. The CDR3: CASSLTPGTGGYEQYF. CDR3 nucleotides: TGCGCCAGCAGCTTGACCCCCGGGACAGGGGGCTACGAGCAGTACTTC.

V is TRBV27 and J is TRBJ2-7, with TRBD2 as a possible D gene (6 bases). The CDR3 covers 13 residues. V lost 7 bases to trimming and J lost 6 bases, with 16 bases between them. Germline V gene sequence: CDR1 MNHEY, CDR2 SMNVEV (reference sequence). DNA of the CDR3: TGTGCCAGCACCGGTCGGCCCGGGAGCGAGCAGTACTTC. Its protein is CASTGRPGSEQYF.

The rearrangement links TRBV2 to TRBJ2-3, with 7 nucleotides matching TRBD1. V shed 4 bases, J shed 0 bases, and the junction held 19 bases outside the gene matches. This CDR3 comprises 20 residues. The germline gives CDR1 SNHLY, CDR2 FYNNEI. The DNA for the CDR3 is TGTGCCAGCAGTGCCAATCCGGGGCTTCGACAGGGAGCCAGCACAGATACGCAGTATTTT. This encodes CASSANPGLRQGASTDTQYF.

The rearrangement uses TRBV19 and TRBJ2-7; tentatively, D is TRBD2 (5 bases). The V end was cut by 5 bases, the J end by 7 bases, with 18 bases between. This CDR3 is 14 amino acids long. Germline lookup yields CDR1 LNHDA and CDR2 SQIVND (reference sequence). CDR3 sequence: CASSPRTGPGEQYF. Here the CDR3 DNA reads TGTGCCAGTAGTCCGCGGACTGGACCGGGGGAGCAGTACTTC.

The DNA of the CDR3 is TGTGCCAGCAGTTCGGGACAGGGCCGCACAGATACGCAGTATTTT. Protein: CASSSGQGRTDTQYF. The rearrangement links TRBV6-1 to TRBJ2-3; 9 bases map to TRBD1. CDR3 length: 15 amino acids. CDR1 is MNHNS and CDR2 is SASEGT in the germline V gene. Trimming cost V 5 bases and J 1 base; bases outside gene matches: 4.

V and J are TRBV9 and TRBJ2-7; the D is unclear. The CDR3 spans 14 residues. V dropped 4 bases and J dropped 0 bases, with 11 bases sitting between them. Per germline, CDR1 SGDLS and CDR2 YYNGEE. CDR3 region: CASSLSALSYEQYF. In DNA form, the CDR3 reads TGTGCCAGCAGCCTTTCGGCCCTCTCCTACGAGCAGTACTTC.

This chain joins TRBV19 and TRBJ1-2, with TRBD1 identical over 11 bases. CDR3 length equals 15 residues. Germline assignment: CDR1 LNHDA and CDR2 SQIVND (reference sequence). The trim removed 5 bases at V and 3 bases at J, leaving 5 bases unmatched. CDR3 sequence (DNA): TGTGCCAGTAGTGTCGGGACAGGGGGTCACTATGGCTACACCTTC. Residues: CASSVGTGGHYGYTF.

The chain's CDR3 is CASSQGGFGNTIYF. CDR3 bases: TGTGCCAGCAGCCAAGGAGGGTTTGGAAACACCATATATTTT. This chain uses TRBV14 with TRBJ1-3; D gene unclear. CDR1 is SGHDN, CDR2 FVKESK, per germline. The ends were cut back, 1 base at V and 3 bases at J, with 7 bases in the middle. This CDR3 is built from 14 residues.

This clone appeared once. CDR3 protein: CASSSMLLRGGSHEQFF. The DNA for the CDR3 is TGTGCCAGCAGCTCTATGCTTCTCCGGGGGGGTTCTCATGAGCAGTTCTTC. V and J are TRBV7-3 and TRBJ2-1; TRBD2 agrees at 8 bases. Trimming at V came to 4 bases and at J to 8 bases, leaving 16 bases not matched to a gene. Germline loops: CDR1 SGHTA, CDR2 FQGTGA. The CDR3 is 17 amino acids. Combining the CDR3 with reference TRBV7-3 and TRBJ2-1 gives the whole variable domain GAGVSQTPSNKVTEKGKYVELRCDPISGHTALYWYRQSLGQGPEFLIYFQGTGAADDSGLPNDRFFAVRPEGSVSTLKIQRTERGDSAVYLCASSSMLLRGGSHEQFFGPGTRLTVL.

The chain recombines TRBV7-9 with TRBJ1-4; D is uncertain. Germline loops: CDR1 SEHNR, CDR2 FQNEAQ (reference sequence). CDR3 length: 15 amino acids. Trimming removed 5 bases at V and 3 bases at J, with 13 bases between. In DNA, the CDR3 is TGTGCCAGCAGCGCCCAAAGCGCAGCTAATGAAAAACTGTTTTTT. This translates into CASSAQSAANEKLFF.

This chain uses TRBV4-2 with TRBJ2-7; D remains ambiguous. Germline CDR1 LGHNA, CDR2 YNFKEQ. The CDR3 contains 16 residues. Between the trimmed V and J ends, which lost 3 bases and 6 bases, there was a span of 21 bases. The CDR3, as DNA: TGTGCCAGCAGCCAGGGAATGATGAGTGGAACCGTCGAGCAGTACTTC. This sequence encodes CASSQGMMSGTVEQYF.